A selection of T cell receptor beta chains follows, all from one sample in a study of blood T cell repertoires in COVID-19. Data came from immunoSEQ multiplex PCR; TCRdb stores just in-frame clones and leaves some out. The repertoire holds about 130,000 clones, roughly 83% seen once, with 1.4% in the top ten. The sequencing sample was made of peripheral blood. Receptors were obtained from a man in his 60s with acute or convalescent COVID-19. Each CDR3 is given with its conserved first and last residue. A D gene is named only where the DNA matches it firmly. Only some rows state a clone size, as once, few, many or a class for expanded clones.

>TRBJ1-1|-|TRBV5-6|-
CASSLGERAEAFF
TGTGCCAGCAGCTTGGGAGAGCGGGCTGAAGCTTTCTTT
>TRBJ1-1|-|TRBV7-8|-
CASSLGWGRENTEAFF
TGTGCCAGCAGCTTGGGCTGGGGGAGGGAGAACACTGAAGCTTTCTTT
>TRBJ1-1|-|TRBV7-3|-
CASSFSGQNTEAFF
TGTGCCAGCAGCTTTTCAGGGCAGAACACTGAAGCTTTCTTT
>TRBJ1-1|-|TRBV9|TRBD1
CASSVDPDAGTGPPFF
TGTGCCAGCAGCGTAGATCCGGACGCCGGGACAGGGCCCCCTTTCTTT
>TRBJ1-4|-|TRBV14|-
CASSQRPIISANEKLFF
TGTGCCAGCAGCCAGAGGCCAATCATATCAGCTAATGAAAAACTGTTTTTT
>TRBJ1-3|-|TRBV11-2|-
CASSLERRISGNTIYF
TGTGCCAGCAGCTTAGAGCGGAGGATCTCTGGAAACACCATATATTTT
>TRBJ1-1|-|TRBV30|TRBD1
CAWSPQGGSRAVAAFF
TGTGCCTGGAGTCCGCAGGGGGGATCTAGGGCCGTTGCGGCTTTCTTT
>TRBJ1-1|few|TRBV10-3|-
CAISFHWNTEAFF
TGTGCCATCAGTTTTCACTGGAACACTGAAGCTTTCTTT
>TRBJ2-1|-|TRBV5-1|TRBD2
CASSYGTSGSVGEQFF
TGCGCCAGCAGCTACGGGACTAGCGGGAGTGTAGGTGAGCAGTTCTTC
>TRBJ2-2|-|TRBV7-3|-
CASSLNPGSNTGELFF
TGTGCCAGCAGCTTAAATCCAGGGTCGAACACCGGGGAGCTGTTTTTT
>TRBJ1-6|-|TRBV2|TRBD1
CASGGETGEGNSPLHF
TGTGCCAGCGGGGGGGAGACAGGGGAAGGAAATTCACCCCTCCACTTT
>TRBJ2-1|-|TRBV19|TRBD2
CATTSGSWSEQFF
TGTGCCACTACTAGCGGGAGTTGGAGTGAGCAGTTCTTC
>TRBJ2-3|-|TRBV5-4|TRBD2
CASSRRLAGGISTDTQYF
TGTGCCAGCAGCAGAAGACTAGCGGGGGGCATCAGCACAGATACGCAGTATTTT
>TRBJ1-4|-|TRBV2|TRBD1
CASKTGWANEKLFF
TGTGCCAGCAAGACAGGGTGGGCTAATGAAAAACTGTTTTTT
>TRBJ2-3|-|TRBV6-5|-
CASTTGTPSTDTQYF
TGTGCCAGCACTACCGGGACACCGAGCACAGATACGCAGTATTTT
>TRBJ2-3|-|TRBV3-1/TRBV3-2|-
CASSQDIREGDTQYF
TGTGCCAGCAGCCAAGATATTCGGGAAGGTGATACGCAGTATTTT
>TRBJ1-4|-|TRBV18|-
CASSPPTGEEKLFF
TGTGCCAGCTCACCACCGACGGGGGAGGAAAAACTGTTTTTT
>TRBJ1-2|-|TRBV28|-
CASSLVGWGVGYGYTF
TGTGCCAGCAGTTTAGTAGGCTGGGGAGTCGGCTATGGCTACACCTTC
>TRBJ2-3|-|TRBV6-4|TRBD1
CASSRDRGSTDTQYF
TGTGCCAGCTCTAGGGACAGGGGAAGCACAGATACGCAGTATTTT
>TRBJ2-7|once|TRBV12-3/TRBV12-4|-
CASIGHTYEQYF
TGTGCCAGCATAGGACACACCTACGAGCAGTACTTC
>TRBJ2-7|-|TRBV5-6|TRBD1
CASSRGQGDDEQYF
TGTGCCAGCAGCCGAGGACAGGGGGACGACGAGCAGTACTTC
>TRBJ2-1|-|TRBV27|TRBD1
CASSLPGGQHEQFF
TGTGCCAGCAGTTTGCCTGGGGGACAGCATGAGCAGTTCTTC
>TRBJ2-7|-|TRBV18|TRBD1
CASSPVGTGVLLSYEQYF
TGTGCCAGCTCACCGGTGGGGACAGGGGTTCTCCTTTCCTACGAGCAGTACTTC
>TRBJ2-1|-|TRBV6-4|TRBD2
CASSDSGLAGRGNNEQFF
TGTGCCAGCAGTGACTCGGGGCTAGCGGGGCGGGGAAACAATGAGCAGTTCTTC
>TRBJ2-2|once|TRBV19|-
CASSIGQGTTGELFF
TGTGCCAGTAGTATAGGTCAGGGGACCACCGGGGAGCTGTTTTTT
>TRBJ2-2|-|TRBV5-6|TRBD2
CASSTAGGPTGELFF
TGTGCCAGCAGCACAGCGGGGGGGCCCACCGGGGAGCTGTTTTTT
>TRBJ2-5|few|TRBV9|-
CASSVEAGETQYF
TGTGCCAGCAGCGTAGAGGCGGGGGAGACCCAGTACTTC
>TRBJ2-1|-|TRBV7-3|TRBD1
CASRPSGTGPQVEQFF
TGTGCCAGCAGACCCTCGGGGACAGGACCCCAGGTTGAGCAGTTCTTC
>TRBJ2-1|-|TRBV6-1|TRBD2
CASSVTLGLAGNEQFF
TGTGCCAGCAGTGTCACCTTGGGACTAGCGGGAAATGAGCAGTTCTTC
>TRBJ2-7|-|TRBV27|TRBD1
CASSSPLDRGEQYF
TGTGCCAGCAGTTCGCCCCTAGACAGGGGCGAGCAGTACTTC
>TRBJ2-3|-|TRBV5-4|TRBD2
CASSVGGSSGWFGTDTQYF
TGTGCCAGCAGCGTTGGCGGGAGTAGCGGGTGGTTCGGCACAGATACGCAGTATTTT
>TRBJ2-7|-|TRBV7-2|TRBD2
CASSLGLVEQYF
TGTGCCAGCAGCTTGGGACTAGTCGAGCAGTACTTC
>TRBJ1-1|-|TRBV7-3|TRBD1
CASSQGQGQNTEAFF
TGTGCCAGCAGCCAAGGACAGGGGCAGAACACTGAAGCTTTCTTT
>TRBJ2-1|once|TRBV18|TRBD1
CASSPGQGVFDEQFF
TGTGCCAGCTCACCAGGACAGGGGGTTTTCGATGAGCAGTTCTTC
>TRBJ2-1|-|TRBV9|TRBD2
CASSVDGTSTYNEQFF
TGTGCCAGCAGCGTAGACGGGACTAGCACGTACAATGAGCAGTTCTTC
>TRBJ2-5|-|TRBV7-7|-
CASSLSPGRQETQYF
TGTGCCAGCAGCTTATCGCCCGGCAGGCAAGAGACCCAGTACTTC
>TRBJ2-5|-|TRBV2|TRBD1
CASTRQGQETQYF
TGTGCCAGCACCAGACAGGGTCAAGAGACCCAGTACTTC
>TRBJ2-1|once|TRBV5-4|TRBD1
CASSLDRGQYNEQFF
TGTGCCAGCAGCCTTGACAGGGGGCAATACAATGAGCAGTTCTTC
>TRBJ2-7|-|TRBV6-6|-
CASTKTGTKASEQYF
TGTGCCAGCACCAAAACCGGGACAAAGGCAAGCGAGCAGTACTTC
>TRBJ2-3|-|TRBV20-1|-
CSASVVPAPNLRRTDTQYF
TGCAGTGCTAGTGTTGTGCCGGCCCCCAACCTTAGGAGGACAGATACGCAGTATTTT
>TRBJ1-1|-|TRBV6-5|-
CAGAQGLGTEAFF
TGTGCCGGGGCCCAGGGTCTCGGCACTGAAGCTTTCTTT
>TRBJ1-2|-|TRBV7-2|-
CASSLLTASNYGYTF
TGTGCCAGCAGCTTACTGACAGCCTCTAACTATGGCTACACCTTC
>TRBJ1-1|once|TRBV6-4|TRBD1
CASSDNRGTEAFF
TGTGCCAGCAGTGACAACAGGGGTACTGAAGCTTTCTTT
>TRBJ2-3|-|TRBV24-1|TRBD1
CATSEPSYRDSGSNTQYF
TGTGCCACCAGTGAACCCTCTTACCGGGACAGCGGTTCGAATACGCAGTATTTT
>TRBJ2-2|-|TRBV10-3|TRBD1
CAIRLTGSNTGELFF
TGTGCCATCAGGTTGACAGGGTCAAACACCGGGGAGCTGTTTTTT